The T cell receptor (beta chain) described here comes from a study of blood T cells in healthy people across ages. Study-level findings and limits: Observed TCR beta diversity showed a strong correlation with the percentage of naive T cells as measured by flow cytometry.

After removal of 6 bases from V and 4 bases from J, the junction contained 2 bases not matched to a gene. This CDR3 spans 14 amino acids. Looked up from germline, CDR1 is MNHEY and CDR2 is SVGAGI. Each donor supplied approximately 10 milliliters of peripheral blood. The study isolated at least 6.5 million PBMCs from each sample. For the second PCR, which ran for 7 to 11 cycles, a sample-barcoded 5' primer and a J-beta primer mix were used. Each TCR beta cDNA got a 12-nucleotide random molecular identifier. MiXCR, applied by TCRdb to the 5' RACE reads, yields one record per CDR3 protein. The data show roughly 2 million distinct CDR3 sequences, about 50% seen once. With respect to this clonotype: Its specificity is unknown.

This TCR was sampled from a woman aged 40 to 50 in good health. The sequencing sample was made of blood. The chain has TRBV6-5 and TRBJ2-2, with 10 bases that match TRBD1. In DNA, the CDR3 is TGTGCCAGCAGGCGGACAGGGGGCACCGGGGAGCTGTTTTTT. Amino acid sequence: CASRRTGGTGELFF.